These 19 T cell receptor beta chains were all obtained from the same sample, sequenced in a study of blood T cell repertoires in COVID-19. The assay was immunoSEQ multiplex PCR, and TCRdb's table has in-frame clones only and misses some. The sample holds approximately 75,000 clones, over 65% seen once. The sequenced sample was peripheral blood. The source of these receptors is a human donor with acute or convalescent COVID-19. The donor label of this sample is uncertain.

This clone appeared a single time. The rearrangement uses TRBV24-1 and TRBJ2-1, with 7 bases identical to TRBD2. After removal of 2 bases from V and 7 bases from J, the junction contained 10 bases not matched to a gene. Germline CDR1 reads KGHDR; CDR2 reads SFDVKD. The CDR3 length is 16 residues. The DNA of the CDR3 is TGTGCCACCAGTGATTATGTGGGAGGGCCTGGGAATGAGCAGTTCTTC. It is translated as CATSDYVGGPGNEQFF.

This sequence joins TRBV19 and TRBJ2-7, with D unclear. The CDR3 is 13 residues long. V dropped 10 bases and J dropped 6 bases, with 19 bases sitting between them. Germline-derived CDR1 and CDR2 are LNHDA and SQIVND (reference sequence). As DNA, the CDR3 is TGTGCCACCCCCCTAGTTCGGTCGGGCGAGCAGTACTTC. Its translation: CATPLVRSGEQYF.

The V gene is TRBV7-2, the J gene TRBJ2-7; 7 nucleotides line up with TRBD1. Germline-derived CDR1 and CDR2 are SGHTA and FQGNSA. This CDR3 comprises 13 residues. V lost 1 base and J lost 6; bases outside the gene matches: 3. The CDR3 loop is CASSLGQGVEQYF. DNA for the CDR3: TGTGCCAGCAGCTTAGGCCAGGGGGTCGAGCAGTACTTC.

This clone was recorded a few times. The genes are TRBV2 and TRBJ2-7, with 7 bases aligning to TRBD1. This CDR3 region has 15 residues. V lost 4 bases, J lost 3 bases, and 9 bases stayed unmatched. Germline lookup yields CDR1 SNHLY and CDR2 FYNNEI. CDR3 bases: TGTGCCAGCAGTGCCCCGGGACAGAGACTCTACGAGCAGTACTTC. Protein: CASSAPGQRLYEQYF.

The chain joins TRBV7-2 to TRBJ2-2, with 10 bases identical to TRBD2. Germline V gene sequence: CDR1 SGHTA, CDR2 FQGNSA. CDR3 size: 17 residues. V lost 5 bases to trimming and J lost 0 bases; unmatched junction nucleotides: 6. The CDR3 nucleotides are TGTGCCAGCAGCCTTAGAGCGGGAGGGGCGAACACCGGGGAGCTGTTTTTT. Translating gives CASSLRAGGANTGELFF.

The chain is built from TRBV7-6 and TRBJ2-3, with 12 bases lining up with TRBD2. This CDR3 contains 17 residues. Per germline, CDR1 SGHVS and CDR2 FNYEAQ. With V trimmed by 5 bases and J by 4 bases, 10 bases remained unmatched. CDR3 DNA: TGTGCCAGCAGCGGAGCAGGCCTAGCGGGAGGGGCAGATACGCAGTATTTT. The encoded protein is CASSGAGLAGGADTQYF.

This chain connects TRBV10-3 to TRBJ2-3, with a possible D match to TRBD1 (6 bases). Germline lookup yields CDR1 ENHRY and CDR2 SYGVKD. CDR3 length: 15 amino acids. V lost 2 bases and J lost 2, with 11 bases in between. The CDR3 here is CAISETGTHTDTQYF. The CDR3 nucleotides read TGTGCCATCAGTGAGACAGGGACACACACAGATACGCAGTATTTT.

The CDR3 spells CASSPLGEPTDTQYF. CDR3 sequence (DNA): TGCGCCAGCAGTCCCTTGGGAGAACCCACAGATACGCAGTATTTT. V usage is TRBV5-1 and J usage is TRBJ2-3, with D possibly TRBD2 on 5 matching bases. The CDR3 is 15 residues long. The V gene's germline CDR1 is SGHRS and CDR2 YFSETQ. V was shortened by 5 bases and J by 2 bases, with 15 bases between the two germline ends.

Comment on this clone: This sample also contains other DNA sequences that code for the same CDR3. The chain recombines TRBV7-2 with TRBJ2-3; D is possibly TRBD1 (6 bases). The ends were cut back, 1 base at V and 9 bases at J, with 20 bases in the middle. Germline loops: CDR1 SGHTA, CDR2 FQGNSA. The CDR3 runs to 16 residues. The CDR3 sequence: CASSLVSGHRTQTQYF. CDR3 in DNA: TGTGCCAGCAGCTTAGTGTCGGGACACCGGACTCAAACGCAGTATTTT.

V is TRBV10-3 and J is TRBJ2-3, with 8 bases matching TRBD2. Germline V gene sequence: CDR1 ENHRY, CDR2 SYGVKD. The J segment lost 3 bases and the V segment lost 10 bases, leaving 9 bases of the junction unmatched. The length of the CDR3 is 14 residues. CDR3 region: CATQVAGGTDTQYF. In DNA, the CDR3 is TGTGCCACACAGGTCGCGGGAGGAACAGATACGCAGTATTTT.

This clone occurred once. J is TRBJ2-3 and V is TRBV5-1; the match to TRBD1 covers 9 bases. The germline V gene has CDR1 SGHRS and CDR2 YFSETQ. The CDR3 totals 15 residues. V gave up 5 bases and J gave up 4 bases; unmatched junction bases: 8. The CDR3 DNA reads as TGCGCCAGCAGGGGGACAGGGTTAGGGGCAGATACGCAGTATTTT. Its translation is CASRGTGLGADTQYF.

The chain carries TRBV30 and TRBJ1-1; perhaps TRBD1 as D (5 bases). Trimming took off 7 bases at V and 4 bases at J, with 16 bases between the two ends. The germline CDR1 and CDR2 sequences are GTSNPN and SVGIG (reference sequence). The CDR3 contains 13 residues. The CDR3 nucleotides read TGTGCCTTTACACGGGGGGTGGGCACTGAAGCTTTCTTT. It is translated as CAFTRGVGTEAFF. Complete variable domain (other parts from reference TRBV30 and TRBJ1-1): SQTIHQWPATLVQPVGSPLSLECTVEGTSNPNLYWYRQAAGRGLQLLFYSVGIGQISSEVPQNLSASRPQDRQFILSSKKLLLSDSGFYLCAFTRGVGTEAFFGQGTRLTVV.

For the CDR3, the DNA is TGTGCCAGCAGTCCTAAGACTTATGGCTACACCTTC. Translated: CASSPKTYGYTF. This chain links TRBV6-6 with TRBJ1-2; no reliable D call. The CDR3 is 12 residues long. V lost 5 bases to trimming and J lost 5 bases, with 9 bases between them. CDR1 is MNHNY and CDR2 is SVGAGI in the germline V gene (reference sequence).

The rearrangement joins TRBV19 to TRBJ1-6; TRBD1 aligns across 7 bases. This CDR3 comprises 14 residues. Per the germline V gene, CDR1 is LNHDA and CDR2 is SQIVND (reference sequence). Losses at the gene ends were 7 bases for V and 10 bases for J; bases not matched to a gene: 10. This chain's CDR3 is CASTLLTGRSPLHF. The CDR3 DNA reads TGTGCCAGTACCCTCCTGACAGGGAGGTCACCCCTCCACTTT. Full variable domain (outside the CDR3, taken from reference TRBV19 and TRBJ1-6): DGGITQSPKYLFRKEGQNVTLSCEQNLNHDAMYWYRQDPGQGLRLIYYSQIVNDFQKGDIAEGYSVSREKKESFPLTVTSAQKNPTAFYLCASTLLTGRSPLHFGNGTRLTVT.

This clone was found a few times. V and J are TRBV9 and TRBJ1-2; 7 bases line up with TRBD1. CDR1 and CDR2 (germline): SGDLS, YYNGEE. V gave up 0 bases and J gave up 8 bases; unmatched junction bases: 4. The CDR3 loop spans 13 amino acids. This CDR3 reads CASSVGQGWGYTF. For the CDR3, the DNA is TGTGCCAGCAGCGTAGGACAGGGTTGGGGCTACACCTTC.

In DNA form, the CDR3 reads TGTGCCACCCGGAGACAGGGCACCGACGTAGCGGGCTACACCTTC. Encoded protein: CATRRQGTDVAGYTF. This rearrangement joins TRBV10-3 to TRBJ1-2; TRBD1 aligns across 7 bases. The CDR3 totals 15 residues. Germline-derived CDR1 and CDR2 are ENHRY and SYGVKD. V shed 10 bases, J shed 8 bases, and the junction held 19 bases outside the gene matches.

The chain recombines TRBV5-6 with TRBJ2-2; no firm D call. The CDR3 runs to 17 residues. In germline, CDR1 is SGHDT, CDR2 YYEEEE. V lost 0 bases and J lost 3, with 15 bases in between. The CDR3 protein is CASSLERLVRYTGELFF. The DNA of the CDR3 is TGTGCCAGCAGCTTGGAAAGGCTAGTCCGCTACACCGGGGAGCTGTTTTTT.

CDR3 coding DNA: TGCGCCACCGCCCAGGGCAGGAACACCGGGGAGCTGTTTTTT. Protein: CATAQGRNTGELFF. This chain connects TRBV5-1 to TRBJ2-2; perhaps TRBD1 as D (5 bases). From germline, CDR1 is SGHRS and CDR2 YFSETQ. Trimming left V 9 bases short and J 1 base short, with 13 bases between. The CDR3 sequence is 14 residues long.

This clone has only a few counts. The gene calls are TRBV6-5 and TRBJ1-4; TRBD1 agrees at 9 bases. Trimming cost V 0 bases and J 11 bases; bases outside gene matches: 7. Germline values: CDR1 MNHEY, CDR2 SVGAGI. CDR3 length equals 15 residues. Written as DNA, the CDR3 is TGTGCCAGCAGTTACTCGACTGGACAGGGGCGGAAACTGTTTTTT. Protein product: CASSYSTGQGRKLFF.